The rows below give T cell receptor beta chains drawn from one sample of a study of T cells after yellow fever vaccination. TCRdb recomputed calls from the 5' RACE reads with MiXCR, one row per CDR3 protein. The sample lists hundreds of thousands of distinct CDR3 sequences, about 19% occurring once. This sample comprised PBMCs, obtained 15 days after the yellow fever booster vaccination. Source of these receptors: a man younger than 45 who received the YFV17D yellow fever vaccine. Each CDR3 is given with its conserved first and last residue. The order of the fields is V gene, clone size, D gene, J gene, CDR3 DNA, CDR3 protein. A D gene is named only where the DNA matches it firmly. A clone size is listed for some rows: how often the clone was seen (once, few, many), or a class if it is expanded.

>TRBV20-1|few|TRBD2|TRBJ2-1
TGCAGTGCTAGCACTAGCGGGAGCGGCAGTGAGCAGTTCTTC
CSASTSGSGSEQFF
>TRBV5-1|few|NA|TRBJ2-5
TGCGCCAGCAGCTTTGAGGGTACACCAGAGACCCAGTACTTC
CASSFEGTPETQYF
>TRBV6-1|NA|NA|TRBJ1-1
TGTGCCAGCACCCTTGGGTGGGGGAACACTGAAGCTTTCTTT
CASTLGWGNTEAFF
>TRBV10-3|NA|TRBD1|TRBJ2-3
TGTGCCATCAGCCTACAGGGGGCGGTCACAGATACGCAGTATTTT
CAISLQGAVTDTQYF
>TRBV27|many|NA|TRBJ1-1
TGTGCCAGCAGTAAGGGGACCAACATGAACACTGAAGCTTTCTTT
CASSKGTNMNTEAFF
>TRBV6-2/TRBV6-3|NA|NA|TRBJ2-5
TGTGCCAGCAGTTACGACGGGAGATGGGAGACCCAGTACTTC
CASSYDGRWETQYF
>TRBV19|NA|TRBD2|TRBJ2-1
TGTGCCAGTAGTACCCCTAGCGGGAGCTACAATGAGCAGTTCTTC
CASSTPSGSYNEQFF
>TRBV7-2|NA|TRBD2|TRBJ2-1
TGTGCGAGCGGGAGGACAAGTACGAATGAGCAGTTCTTC
CASGRTSTNEQFF
>TRBV5-1|NA|TRBD2|TRBJ2-1
TGCGCCAGCAGCTCTTCGACTAGCAGCGTCGGTGAGCAGTTCTTC
CASSSSTSSVGEQFF
>TRBV12-3/TRBV12-4|NA|NA|TRBJ2-2
TGTGCCAGCAGTTTTTTACAGGGTGGGACCGGGGAGCTGTTTTTT
CASSFLQGGTGELFF
>TRBV10-3|NA|NA|TRBJ2-2
TGTGCCATCAATTCGGGACGGACGAACACCGGGGAGCTGTTTTTT
CAINSGRTNTGELFF
>TRBV27|NA|NA|TRBJ2-1
TGTGCCAGCAGTTCTTACCCGCAGGTGGGGAGGTTCGGGAATGAGCAGTTCTTC
CASSSYPQVGRFGNEQFF
>TRBV9|few|TRBD2|TRBJ2-1
TGTGCCAGCAGCGAGGCGGGGGGGAATGAGCAGTTCTTC
CASSEAGGNEQFF
>TRBV20-1|once|NA|TRBJ2-3
TGCAGTGCGTTCTCTCGGCGACTTAGCACAGATACGCAGTATTTT
CSAFSRRLSTDTQYF
>TRBV14|NA|NA|TRBJ2-7
TGTGCCAGCAGCCGTAAGTCCCAGAGTTGGGGAGCTAACGCCTACGAGCAGTACTTC
CASSRKSQSWGANAYEQYF
>TRBV3-1|NA|NA|TRBJ1-6
TGTGCCAGCAGCCAAGATCTCGGTTCACCCCTCCACTTT
CASSQDLGSPLHF
>TRBV19|few|NA|TRBJ1-2
TGTGCCAGTAGTATGGGTAGACAGATCCCCTATGGCTACACCTTC
CASSMGRQIPYGYTF
>TRBV4-3|NA|TRBD2|TRBJ2-2
TGCGCCAGCTGCCAAGTTCTAGCGGACAACGTCGGGGAGCTGTTTTTT
CASCQVLADNVGELFF
>TRBV7-9|few|NA|TRBJ2-1
TGTGCCAGCAGCCCCTTTGGGGGGGGCAAGGATGAGCAGTTCTTC
CASSPFGGGKDEQFF